This T cell receptor (beta chain) came from a study of blood T cells in healthy people across ages. This clonotype has more than one count but fewer than ten. The CDR3 loop spans 15 amino acids. Trimming cost V 4 bases and J 6 bases, with 19 bases left between them. CDR1 is SQVTM, CDR2 ANQGSEA, per germline. The use of a sample-barcoded 5' primer and a J-beta primer mix characterized a second PCR of about 7 to 12 cycles. Each cDNA molecule carried a tag from a template-switch adaptor that contained 12 random nucleotides. TCRdb reprocessed the 5' RACE reads with MiXCR, giving one entry per CDR3 protein. The sample lists 800,000 or so distinct CDR3 sequences; 20% to 25% were seen once. This sample was also put to use in a study of T cells of mothers and their children. As that study records: No persistent microchimeric T cell clones were detected.

This rearrangement joins TRBV29-1 to TRBJ2-4; TRBD1 might be the D (6 bases). The source material was blood. The receptor's source is a boy aged 5-17 years in good health. The CDR3 region is CSVALSAGAGNIQYF. CDR3 bases: TGCAGCGTTGCCCTTTCGGCAGGGGCAGGAAACATTCAGTACTTC.